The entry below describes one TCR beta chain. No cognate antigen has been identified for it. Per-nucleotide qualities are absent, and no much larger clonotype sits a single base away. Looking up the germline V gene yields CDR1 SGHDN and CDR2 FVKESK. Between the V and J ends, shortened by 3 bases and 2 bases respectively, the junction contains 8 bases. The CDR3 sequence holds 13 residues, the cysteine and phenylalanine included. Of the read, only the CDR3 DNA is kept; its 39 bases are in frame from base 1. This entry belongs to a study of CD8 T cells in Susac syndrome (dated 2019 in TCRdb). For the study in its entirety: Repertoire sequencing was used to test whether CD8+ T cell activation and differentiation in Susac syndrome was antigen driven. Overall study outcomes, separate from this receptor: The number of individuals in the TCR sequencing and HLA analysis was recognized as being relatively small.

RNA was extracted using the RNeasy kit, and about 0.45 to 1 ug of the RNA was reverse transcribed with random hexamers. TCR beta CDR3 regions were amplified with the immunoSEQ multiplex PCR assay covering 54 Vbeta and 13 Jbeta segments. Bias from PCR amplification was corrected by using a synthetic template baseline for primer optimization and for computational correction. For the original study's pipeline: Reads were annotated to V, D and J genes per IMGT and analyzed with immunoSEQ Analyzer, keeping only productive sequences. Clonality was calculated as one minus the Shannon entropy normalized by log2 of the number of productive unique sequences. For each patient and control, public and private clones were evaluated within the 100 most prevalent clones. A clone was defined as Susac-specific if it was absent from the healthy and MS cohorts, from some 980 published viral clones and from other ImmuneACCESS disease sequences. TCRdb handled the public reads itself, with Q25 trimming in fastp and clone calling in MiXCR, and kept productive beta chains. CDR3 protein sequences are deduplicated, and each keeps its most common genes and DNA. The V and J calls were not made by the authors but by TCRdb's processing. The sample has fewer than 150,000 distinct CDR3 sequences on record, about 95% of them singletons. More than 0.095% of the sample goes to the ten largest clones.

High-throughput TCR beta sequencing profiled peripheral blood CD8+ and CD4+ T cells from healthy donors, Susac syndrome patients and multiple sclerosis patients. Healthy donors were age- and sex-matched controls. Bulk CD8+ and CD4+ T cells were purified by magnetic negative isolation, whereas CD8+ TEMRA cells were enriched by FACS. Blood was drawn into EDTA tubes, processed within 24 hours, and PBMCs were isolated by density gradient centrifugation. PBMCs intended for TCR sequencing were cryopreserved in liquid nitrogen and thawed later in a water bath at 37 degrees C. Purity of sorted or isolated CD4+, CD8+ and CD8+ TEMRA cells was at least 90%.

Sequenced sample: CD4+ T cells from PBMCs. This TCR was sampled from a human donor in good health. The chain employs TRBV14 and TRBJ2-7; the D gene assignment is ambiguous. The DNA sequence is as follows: TGTGCCAGCAGCCATCCCCCTCCCTACGAGCAGTACTTC. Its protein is CASSHPPPYEQYF. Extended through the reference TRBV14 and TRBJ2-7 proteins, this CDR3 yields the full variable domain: EAGVTQFPSHSVIEKGQTVTLRCDPISGHDNLYWYRRVMGKEIKFLLHFVKESKQDESGMPNNRFLAERTGGTYSTLKVQPAELEDSGVYFCASSHPPPYEQYFGPGTRLTVT.